Following are 32 T cell receptor beta chains from one sample sequenced in a study of early T cells in non-severe SARS-CoV-2 infection. MiXCR, applied by TCRdb to the 5' RACE reads, yields one record per CDR3 protein. This table holds about 42,000 distinct CDR3 sequences, 7.1% found once. The material sequenced was whole blood. The receptors here all came from an adult who was a healthcare worker with PCR-confirmed SARS-CoV-2 infection or an uninfected control (not recorded which).

This clonotype was seen many times. This sequence joins TRBV6-2 or TRBV6-3 and TRBJ2-7, with 7 positions matching TRBD1. Germline assignment: CDR1 MNHEY and CDR2 SVGEGT. The CDR3 runs 13 residues. Germline trimming cut 6 bases from V and 6 bases from J; bases unmatched to any gene: 8. Here the CDR3 reads CASREWTGAEQYF. The CDR3, as DNA: TGTGCCAGCAGGGAATGGACAGGTGCCGAGCAGTACTTC.

This clonotype was picked up a small number of times. The chain joins TRBV12-5 to TRBJ1-5; D ambiguous. CDR1 is LGHNT, CDR2 FRNRAP, per germline. V was shortened by 6 bases and J by 0 bases, with 15 bases between the two germline ends. The CDR3 sequence is 16 residues long. The CDR3 DNA sequence: TGTGCTAGTGGCCACGGGCAGACGAATAGCAATCAGCCCCAGCATTTT. Protein: CASGHGQTNSNQPQHF.

This clonotype has a handful of counts. V and J are TRBV2 and TRBJ1-6; 10 positions match TRBD1. J was trimmed by 9 bases and V by 5 bases; bases with no gene match: 4. This CDR3 is 14 amino acids long. Germline V gene lookup returns CDR1 SNHLY and CDR2 FYNNEI. DNA of the CDR3: TGTGCCAGCAGTCGGGACAGGGGAGGTTCACCCCTCCACTTT. This gives the protein CASSRDRGGSPLHF.

This clonotype was found many times. The CDR3 DNA reads as TGCAGTGCTAGAGTCCGTCCCGGGGAGCTGTTTTTT. Residues: CSARVRPGELFF. The gene calls are TRBV20-1 and TRBJ2-2; D uncertain. CDR3 length equals 12 residues. Germline CDR1 DFQATT, CDR2 SNEGSKA (reference sequence). Trimming cost V 1 base and J 6 bases, with 6 bases left between them.

The rearrangement links TRBV6-2 or TRBV6-3 to TRBJ2-5; 8 bases align to TRBD1. V lost 5 bases and J lost 4; bases outside the gene matches: 12. There are 16 residues in the CDR3. CDR1 and CDR2 from the germline V gene are MNHEY and SVGEGT. CDR3 nucleotides: TGTGCCAGCAGTCCACGGACAGGGAAGGGTGTAGAGACCCAGTACTTC. This codes for CASSPRTGKGVETQYF.

This chain uses TRBV3-1 with TRBJ2-5, with TRBD2 matching over 7 bases. Per germline, CDR1 LGHDT and CDR2 YNNKEL (reference sequence). The CDR3 length is 15 residues. V shed 3 bases, J shed 3 bases, and the junction held 7 bases outside the gene matches. The chain's CDR3 is CASSHGSGPKETQYF. The CDR3 nucleotides are TGTGCCAGCAGCCATGGTAGCGGGCCCAAAGAGACCCAGTACTTC.

This clonotype appeared many times. V is TRBV9 and J is TRBJ1-1; no definite D call. Germline loops: CDR1 SGDLS, CDR2 YYNGEE. V was trimmed by 2 bases and J by 5 bases, leaving 10 bases between them. The CDR3 loop spans 13 amino acids. CDR3 DNA sequence: TGTGCCAGCAGCGTCACGGTAGCAACTGAAGCTTTCTTT. Amino acid sequence: CASSVTVATEAFF.

This clonotype has a handful of counts. The CDR3 protein is CASSQEGRRTYF. CDR3 bases: TGTGCCAGCAGCCAAGAAGGGCGCAGAACGTACTTC. The rearrangement links TRBV3-1 to TRBJ2-7; unclear D gene. CDR3 length: 12 residues. CDR1 LGHDT and CDR2 YNNKEL come from the germline V gene (reference sequence). Trimming left V 0 bases short and J 12 bases short, with 12 bases between.

The chain uses TRBV4-2 and TRBJ2-3, with D possibly being TRBD2 (6 bases). Germline V lookup: CDR1 LGHNA, CDR2 YNFKEQ. This CDR3 comprises 15 residues. Trimming cost V 4 bases and J 2 bases, with 13 bases left between them. CDR3 loop: CASSLLGGNTDTQYF. CDR3 bases: TGTGCCAGCAGCCTCTTGGGGGGAAACACAGATACGCAGTATTTT.

V usage is TRBV3-1 and J usage is TRBJ2-2; TRBD2 agrees at 9 bases. With 4 bases clipped from V and 2 bases from J, the junction kept 5 bases outside the gene matches. The germline V gene encodes CDR1 LGHDT and CDR2 YNNKEL (reference sequence). This CDR3 has 16 amino acids. This CDR3 is CASSPTAGGNTGELFF. The DNA of the CDR3 is TGTGCCAGCAGCCCTACAGCGGGGGGAAACACCGGGGAGCTGTTTTTT.

This clonotype has just a few counts. The V call is TRBV3-1, the J call TRBJ2-1; a weak D match, TRBD2 (6 bases). The CDR3 consists of 14 residues. V lost 2 bases to trimming and J lost 7 bases, with 12 bases between them. The V gene's germline CDR1 is LGHDT and CDR2 YNNKEL (reference sequence). CDR3 sequence reads: CASSQSTSPNEQFF. CDR3 nucleotides: TGTGCCAGCAGCCAATCCACTAGCCCTAATGAGCAGTTCTTC.

This clonotype occurred a few times. The chain employs TRBV12-3 or TRBV12-4 and TRBJ1-2, with D possibly TRBD1 on 5 matching bases. This CDR3 has 12 residues. Trimming pared 3 bases from V and 5 bases from J, leaving 7 bases between. The CDR3 region is CASSFGGYGYTF. CDR3 nucleotides: TGTGCCAGCAGTTTTGGGGGGTATGGCTACACCTTC.

Judged by abundance, this clonotype is medium-sized. This sequence joins TRBV4-3 and TRBJ2-6; D uncertain. CDR3 size: 17 residues. CDR1 is LGHNA and CDR2 is YSLEER in the germline V gene. Deletions cut 0 bases from V and 0 bases from J, with 9 bases between. DNA for the CDR3: TGCGCCAGCAGCCAAGATTTCGGAAACTCTGGGGCCAACGTCCTGACTTTC. Protein sequence: CASSQDFGNSGANVLTF.

V and J are TRBV12-3 or TRBV12-4 and TRBJ1-6; D is possibly TRBD1 (6 bases). With 2 bases removed from V and 8 bases from J, the gap between germline ends came to 13 bases. There are 15 residues in the CDR3. CDR3 in DNA: TGTGCCAGCAGTTTACGGGGGCAGGAGGATTCACCCCTCCACTTT. It translates to CASSLRGQEDSPLHF.

The chain employs TRBV29-1 and TRBJ2-5; 7 bases agree with TRBD1. V trimming: 7 bases; J trimming: 5 bases; junction bases outside the gene matches: 10. This CDR3 spans 13 amino acids. Germline lookup yields CDR1 SQVTM and CDR2 ANQGSEA. The CDR3 loop reads CSARDSEGETQYF. DNA for the CDR3: TGCAGCGCAAGGGACAGCGAGGGGGAGACCCAGTACTTC.

This clonotype was seen at least ten times. This chain uses TRBV24-1 with TRBJ2-7, with D unclear. The CDR3 runs to 12 residues. Trimming cost V 5 bases and J 5 bases, with 9 bases left between them. Germline V CDR1 and CDR2: KGHDR, SFDVKD. CDR3 sequence (DNA): TGTGCCACCAGTGCCAGAGGTAACGAGCAGTACTTC. Residues: CATSARGNEQYF.

This chain uses TRBV6-1 with TRBJ2-7, with a tentative D call TRBD1 (6 bases). The V and J ends lost 6 bases and 3 bases respectively, with 12 bases between them. In germline, CDR1 is MNHNS, CDR2 SASEGT. There are 13 residues in the CDR3. CDR3 in DNA: TGTGCCAGCAGACTCTCAGGGGACTACGAGCAGTACTTC. Its protein product is CASRLSGDYEQYF.

This clonotype was recorded many times. This chain joins TRBV7-8 and TRBJ1-1, with 11 bases fitting TRBD1. Germline assignment: CDR1 SGHVS and CDR2 FQNEAQ. J lost 7 bases, V lost 5 bases, and 6 bases had no gene match. This CDR3 is 14 amino acids long. The CDR3, as DNA: TGTGCCAGCAGCCCCGGGACAGGGGGTAGTGAAGCTTTCTTT. Its translation is CASSPGTGGSEAFF.

In its sample, this clonotype was seen many times. CDR3 sequence (DNA): TGTGCCAGTAGTATGGGAATCGGGAACACCGGGGAGCTGTTTTTT. Residues: CASSMGIGNTGELFF. The V call is TRBV19, the J call TRBJ2-2; no clear D. Germline CDR1 and CDR2: LNHDA and SQIVND (reference sequence). Trimming left V 3 bases short and J 1 base short, with 9 bases between. The CDR3 extends over 15 amino acids.

The sample holds a few counts of this clonotype. The chain joins TRBV5-6 to TRBJ2-5; TRBD2 matches 7 bases. From germline, CDR1 is SGHDT and CDR2 YYEEEE. This CDR3 has 15 amino acids. J was trimmed by 5 bases and V by 1 base; bases with no gene match: 8. The CDR3 coding sequence is TGTGCCAGCAGCTTGAGGAAGCTGGGGGGGGAGACCCAGTACTTC. As protein: CASSLRKLGGETQYF.

This clonotype was seen more than once but under ten times. The rearrangement links TRBV11-2 to TRBJ2-3, with D perhaps TRBD1 or TRBD2 (5 bases each). V was pared by 2 bases and J by 2 bases, with 11 bases between. This CDR3 has 15 residues. The V gene's germline CDR1 is SGHAT and CDR2 FQNNGV. This CDR3 is CASSLTGHSTDTQYF. In DNA form, the CDR3 reads TGTGCCAGCAGCTTAACGGGGCACTCCACAGATACGCAGTATTTT.

This clonotype was detected only a few times. The gene calls are TRBV6-4 and TRBJ2-1; D may match TRBD1 or TRBD2 (5 bases each). Trimming stripped 2 bases from V and 6 bases from J, with 14 bases between. The CDR3 covers 15 residues. In germline, CDR1 is MRHNA, CDR2 SNTAGT. Here the CDR3 reads CASSDVLGRGNEQFF. The CDR3 bases are TGTGCCAGCAGTGACGTTTTGGGACGGGGCAATGAGCAGTTCTTC.

This clonotype has just a few counts. V is TRBV7-2 and J is TRBJ2-2; no reliable D call. The CDR3 has 14 amino acids. The ends were cut back, 1 base at V and 2 bases at J, with 5 bases in the middle. Germline CDR1 and CDR2: SGHTA and FQGNSA. For the CDR3, the DNA is TGTGCCAGCAGCTTAGGAGTAAACACCGGGGAGCTGTTTTTT. It yields the protein CASSLGVNTGELFF.

Ten or more counts support this clonotype. This chain uses TRBV6-2 or TRBV6-3 with TRBJ1-1; TRBD1 matches at 7 bases. The CDR3 loop spans 14 amino acids. Trimming removed 6 bases from V and 2 bases from J; junction bases left unmatched: 6. Per germline, CDR1 MNHEY and CDR2 SVGEGT. Written as DNA, the CDR3 is TGTGCCAGCAGACCGGACAGGACTAACACTGAAGCTTTCTTT. This codes for CASRPDRTNTEAFF.

The chain has TRBV29-1 and TRBJ2-3, with D tentatively TRBD1 (11 bases). Germline-derived CDR1 and CDR2 are SQVTM and ANQGSEA. V was cut by 7 bases and J by 5 bases, with 22 bases left in between. The CDR3 sequence is 15 residues long. The CDR3 here is CSAGQGGLARDTQYF. CDR3 nucleotide sequence: TGCAGCGCGGGACAGGGGGGACTAGCGCGAGATACGCAGTATTTT.

This clonotype was counted at least ten times. V is TRBV12-3 or TRBV12-4 and J is TRBJ1-1, with no clear D. The CDR3 runs to 14 residues. Trimming took off 1 base at V and 3 bases at J, with 9 bases between the two ends. The CDR3 loop is CASSLVAGDTEAFF. CDR3 DNA sequence: TGTGCCAGCAGTTTAGTGGCAGGAGACACTGAAGCTTTCTTT.

This clonotype was counted only a few times. The junction departs from germline at one end; a sequencing error may be responsible. The CDR3 coding sequence is TGTGCTTCCGGGCAGGGGGCCTACAATGAGCAGTTCTTC. Protein product: CASGQGAYNEQFF. The chain couples TRBV20-1 to TRBJ2-1; 7 positions agree with TRBD1. Germline V CDR1 and CDR2: DFQATT, SNEGSKA (reference sequence). The CDR3 extends over 13 amino acids.

The genes are TRBV6-6 and TRBJ2-7; a weak D match, TRBD2 (6 bases). The CDR3 consists of 12 residues. V was cut by 11 bases and J by 3 bases, with 14 bases left in between. The germline CDR1 and CDR2 sequences are MNHNY and SVGAGI (reference sequence). CDR3 DNA sequence: TGTGCCGGAGGCCCCGGGGGCTACGAGCAGTACTTC. This encodes CAGGPGGYEQYF.

A few counts support this clonotype. The rearrangement links TRBV29-1 to TRBJ2-7, with a tentative D call TRBD2 (5 bases). The CDR3 is made up of 13 amino acids. Per germline, CDR1 SQVTM and CDR2 ANQGSEA. V was trimmed by 1 base and J by 6 bases, leaving 13 bases between them. The DNA for the CDR3 is TGCAGCGTTGAAGCCGCAAATGGAGGCGAGCAGTACTTC. Residues: CSVEAANGGEQYF.

The table lists this clonotype with many counts. The V and J genes are TRBV27 and TRBJ1-5; 10 bases align to TRBD1. Germline trimming cut 0 bases from V and 5 bases from J; bases unmatched to any gene: 16. The germline V gene encodes CDR1 MNHEY and CDR2 SMNVEV (reference sequence). The CDR3 covers 20 residues. The CDR3 region is CASSLSGPIGQGVTYQPQHF. The DNA of the CDR3 is TGTGCCAGCAGTTTATCGGGACCTATTGGACAGGGGGTAACTTATCAGCCCCAGCATTTT.

The table lists this clonotype with many counts. The CDR3 protein is CASTRTSETDTQYF. CDR3 nucleotide sequence: TGCGCCAGCACCCGGACTAGCGAAACAGATACGCAGTATTTT. The rearrangement links TRBV10-2 to TRBJ2-3; 9 bases fit TRBD2. Looked up from germline, CDR1 is WSHSY and CDR2 is SAAADI. The CDR3 extends over 14 amino acids. With V trimmed by 7 bases and J by 3 bases, 5 bases remained unmatched.

This clonotype was found a few times. J is TRBJ1-2 and V is TRBV3-1; D is undetermined. The germline V and J ends were trimmed by 4 bases and 4 bases, with 10 bases remaining between them. Germline V CDR1 and CDR2: LGHDT, YNNKEL (reference sequence). This CDR3 is built from 13 residues. CDR3 nucleotide sequence: TGTGCCAGCAGCCTCCGCGGGTCCTATGGCTACACCTTC. Encoded protein: CASSLRGSYGYTF.